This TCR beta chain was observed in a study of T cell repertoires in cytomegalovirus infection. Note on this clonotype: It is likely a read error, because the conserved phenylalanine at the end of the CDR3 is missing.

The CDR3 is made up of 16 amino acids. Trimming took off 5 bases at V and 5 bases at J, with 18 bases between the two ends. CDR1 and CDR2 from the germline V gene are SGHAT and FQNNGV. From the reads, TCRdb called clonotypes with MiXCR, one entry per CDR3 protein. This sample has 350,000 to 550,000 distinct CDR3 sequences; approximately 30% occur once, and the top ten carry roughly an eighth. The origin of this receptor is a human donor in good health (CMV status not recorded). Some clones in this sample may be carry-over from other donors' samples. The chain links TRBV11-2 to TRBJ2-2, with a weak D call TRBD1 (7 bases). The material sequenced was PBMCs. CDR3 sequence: CASSPMGAGGTGELFC. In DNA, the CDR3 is TGTGCCAGCAGCCCTATGGGGGCAGGGGGGACCGGGGAGCTGTTTTGT.